The clone carrying this TCR beta chain was picked up one time. Self-reported history from a screening survey and questionnaire set each donor's cohort. Original handling: The assay estimated nucleated cells by amplifying reference gene primers. TCRdb's table, derived via immunoSEQ multiplex PCR, lists solely in-frame clones and lacks some. The DNA gave D and trimming, while V, J and clone size come from that table. The table has about 210,000 clones, 81% seen once; the top ten hold around 10%. Germline CDR1 LGHNA, CDR2 YSLEER. The CDR3 contains 16 residues. V lost 0 bases to trimming and J lost 1 base; unmatched junction nucleotides: 4. These data originate in a study of blood T cell repertoires in COVID-19. Study summary: Some COVID-19 samples were acute and others convalescent; all came from the United States, Italy and Spain. T cells, B-cell-depleted T cells, or PBMCs provided the cDNA or gDNA that served as material.

Sequences were obtained from PBMCs or T cells enriched from blood (not recorded which). The chain joins TRBV4-3 to TRBJ2-3, with 7 bases that match TRBD2. The clonotype originates from a woman aged 45 to 65 with acute COVID-19. The CDR3 coding sequence is TGCGCCAGCAGCCAAGATATGGCGGGGGGCACAGATACGCAGTATTTT. Its protein is CASSQDMAGGTDTQYF.